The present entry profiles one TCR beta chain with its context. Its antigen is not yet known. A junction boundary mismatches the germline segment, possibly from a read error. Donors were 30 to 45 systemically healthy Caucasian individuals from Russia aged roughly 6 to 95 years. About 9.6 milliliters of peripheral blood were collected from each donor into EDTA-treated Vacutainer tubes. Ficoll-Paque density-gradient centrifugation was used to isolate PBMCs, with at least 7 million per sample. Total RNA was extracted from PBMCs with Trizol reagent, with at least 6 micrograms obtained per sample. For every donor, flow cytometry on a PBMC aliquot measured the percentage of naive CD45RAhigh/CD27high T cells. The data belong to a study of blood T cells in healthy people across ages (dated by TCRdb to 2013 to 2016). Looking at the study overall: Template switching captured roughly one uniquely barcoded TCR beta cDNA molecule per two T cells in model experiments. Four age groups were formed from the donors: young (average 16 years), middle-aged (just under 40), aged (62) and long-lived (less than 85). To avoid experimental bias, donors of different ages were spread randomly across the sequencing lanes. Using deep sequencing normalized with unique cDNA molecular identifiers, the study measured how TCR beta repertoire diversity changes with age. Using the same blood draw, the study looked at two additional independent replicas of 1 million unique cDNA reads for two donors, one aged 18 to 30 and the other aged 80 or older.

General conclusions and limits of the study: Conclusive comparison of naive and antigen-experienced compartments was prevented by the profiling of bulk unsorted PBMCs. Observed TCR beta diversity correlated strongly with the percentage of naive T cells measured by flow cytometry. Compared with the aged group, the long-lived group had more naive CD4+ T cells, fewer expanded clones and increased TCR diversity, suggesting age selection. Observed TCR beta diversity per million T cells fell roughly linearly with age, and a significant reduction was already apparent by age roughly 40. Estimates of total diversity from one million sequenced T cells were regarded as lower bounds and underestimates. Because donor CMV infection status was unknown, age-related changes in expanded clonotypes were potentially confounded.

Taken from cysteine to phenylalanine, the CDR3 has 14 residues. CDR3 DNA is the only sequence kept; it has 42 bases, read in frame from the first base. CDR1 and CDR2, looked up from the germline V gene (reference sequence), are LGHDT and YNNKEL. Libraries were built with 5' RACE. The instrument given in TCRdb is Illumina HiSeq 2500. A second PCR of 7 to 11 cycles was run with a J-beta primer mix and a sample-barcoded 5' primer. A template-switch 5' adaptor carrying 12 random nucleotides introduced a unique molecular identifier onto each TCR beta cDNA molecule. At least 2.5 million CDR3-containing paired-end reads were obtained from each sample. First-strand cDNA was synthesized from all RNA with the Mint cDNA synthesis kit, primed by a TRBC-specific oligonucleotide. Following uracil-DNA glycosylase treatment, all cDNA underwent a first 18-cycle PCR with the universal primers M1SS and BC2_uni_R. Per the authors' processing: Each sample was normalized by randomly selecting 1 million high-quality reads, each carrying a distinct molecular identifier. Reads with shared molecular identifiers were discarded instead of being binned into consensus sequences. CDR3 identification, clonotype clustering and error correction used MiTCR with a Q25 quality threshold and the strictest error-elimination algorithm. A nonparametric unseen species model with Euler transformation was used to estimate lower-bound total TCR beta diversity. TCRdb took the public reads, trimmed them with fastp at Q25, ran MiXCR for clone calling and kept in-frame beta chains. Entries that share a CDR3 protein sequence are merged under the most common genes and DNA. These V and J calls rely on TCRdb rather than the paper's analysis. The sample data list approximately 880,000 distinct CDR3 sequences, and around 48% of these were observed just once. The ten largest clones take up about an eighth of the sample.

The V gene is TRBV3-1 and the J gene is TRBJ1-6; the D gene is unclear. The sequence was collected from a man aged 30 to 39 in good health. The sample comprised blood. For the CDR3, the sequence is CASSQEAEHSPLYF. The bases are TGTGCCAGCAGCCAAGAGGCTGAACATTCACCCCTCTACTTT.